These 8 T cell receptor beta chains came from one sample sequenced in a study of blood T cells in healthy people across ages. Through a sample-barcoded 5' primer and a J-beta primer mix, a second PCR was run for roughly 7 to 11 cycles. Each CDR3 protein is one row after TCRdb ran MiXCR on the 5' RACE reads. The sample shows 550,000 to 700,000 distinct CDR3 sequences, 25% to 30% of them seen only once. Sample: blood. The receptors shown here come from a woman between 65 and 79 years old in good health.

The chain couples TRBV2 to TRBJ2-1; D is perhaps TRBD1 (6 bases). With 7 bases removed from V and 2 bases from J, the gap between germline ends came to 12 bases. The CDR3 is 14 amino acids. From germline, CDR1 is SNHLY and CDR2 FYNNEI. The CDR3 sequence is CASKQGYTYNEQFF. For the CDR3, the DNA is TGTGCCAGCAAACAGGGATACACCTACAATGAGCAGTTCTTC.

Turning to this clonotype: Given a much more abundant clone one base away, this may be a read error. The chain links TRBV12-3 or TRBV12-4 to TRBJ1-1; no reliable D call. Trimming took off 3 bases at V and 5 bases at J, with 4 bases between the two ends. The CDR3 loop spans 11 amino acids. Written as DNA, the CDR3 is TGTGCCAGCAGTTTTAGGACTGAAGCTTTCTTT. It is translated as CASSFRTEAFF.

The CDR3 loop is CASSASGVGELFF. CDR3 nucleotides: TGTGCCAGCAGTGCGTCGGGGGTTGGGGAGCTGTTTTTT. The chain couples TRBV25-1 to TRBJ2-2, with D possibly being TRBD2 (6 bases). V was shortened by 4 bases and J by 8 bases, with 11 bases between the two germline ends. The germline CDR1 and CDR2 sequences are MGHDK and SYGVNS. This CDR3 contains 13 residues.

This clonotype turned up a few times. The V gene is TRBV20-1, the J gene TRBJ1-2; the D is unclear. Trimming cost V 0 bases and J 1 base, with 12 bases left between them. The CDR3 is 15 amino acids. Per the germline V gene, CDR1 is DFQATT and CDR2 is SNEGSKA (reference sequence). CDR3 amino acids: CSARDTGSNNYGYTF. For the CDR3, the DNA is TGCAGTGCTAGAGACACGGGCAGTAATAACTATGGCTACACCTTC.

This clonotype has a handful of counts. J is TRBJ2-7 and V is TRBV3-1; 16 bases line up with TRBD2. Germline V gives CDR1 LGHDT, CDR2 YNNKEL (reference sequence). The ends lost 0 bases at V and 6 bases at J; junction bases unmatched: 11. The CDR3 runs to 19 residues. The DNA for the CDR3 is TGTGCCAGCAGCCAAGACCGCTCAGGGACTAGCGGGGGGGCTGCCGAGCAGTACTTC. This codes for CASSQDRSGTSGGAAEQYF.

The chain has TRBV29-1 and TRBJ2-5, with D possibly matching TRBD1 (6 bases). The V end lost 4 bases, the J end lost 5 bases, and 17 bases lay between the germline ends. Germline V CDR1 and CDR2: SQVTM, ANQGSEA. The CDR3 has 14 residues. This chain's CDR3 is CSVVVGTPGETQYF. DNA of the CDR3: TGCAGCGTTGTTGTTGGGACACCGGGGGAGACCCAGTACTTC.

The J gene is TRBJ2-5, the V gene TRBV10-3; no definite D call. Germline V gives CDR1 ENHRY, CDR2 SYGVKD. The CDR3 covers 13 residues. Between the trimmed V and J ends, which lost 10 bases and 2 bases, there was a span of 14 bases. The CDR3 reads CATMSRAQETQYF. The CDR3, as DNA: TGTGCCACGATGAGCCGGGCACAAGAGACCCAGTACTTC.

The chain employs TRBV18 and TRBJ1-2; D gene uncertain. CDR3 size: 15 residues. V lost 3 bases and J lost 8, with 19 bases in between. Germline V CDR1 and CDR2: KGHSH, LQKENI. CDR3 region: CASSPGRGSSRGYTF. The CDR3 nucleotides read TGTGCCAGCTCACCTGGTCGGGGATCTTCTCGGGGCTACACCTTC.